This T cell receptor (beta chain) was captured by sequencing in a study of control samples from healthy donors and cancer patients. The protocol was immunoSEQ multiplex PCR, while the TCRdb copy is restricted to in-frame clones and leaves out a portion. The table shows some 140,000 clones, with roughly 92% occurring only once. The germline gives CDR1 SGHNT, CDR2 YYREEE (reference sequence). Trimming removed 4 bases from V and 0 bases from J, with 13 bases in between. The CDR3 consists of 15 residues. Sequenced: blood. The origin of this receptor is a man aged 25 to 40 in good health. The chain is built from TRBV5-4 and TRBJ2-5, with D possibly TRBD2 on 5 matching bases. Here the CDR3 reads CASSPWASYQETQYF. Here the CDR3 DNA reads TGTGCCAGCAGCCCTTGGGCTAGCTACCAAGAGACCCAGTACTTC.